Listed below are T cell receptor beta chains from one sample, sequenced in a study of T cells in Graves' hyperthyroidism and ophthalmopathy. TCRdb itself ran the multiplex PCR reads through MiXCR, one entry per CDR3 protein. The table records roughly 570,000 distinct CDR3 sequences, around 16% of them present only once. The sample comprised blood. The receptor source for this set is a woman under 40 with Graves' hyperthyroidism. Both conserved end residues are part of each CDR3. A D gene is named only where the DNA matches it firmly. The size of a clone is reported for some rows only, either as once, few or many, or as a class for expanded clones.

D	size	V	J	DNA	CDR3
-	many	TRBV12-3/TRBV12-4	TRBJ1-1	TGTGCCAGCAGAAAAGAGAAGCTCACTGAAGCTTTCTTT	CASRKEKLTEAFF
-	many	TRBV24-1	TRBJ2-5	TGTGCCACCAGTGAACCGGGACCAGGAAAAGAGACCCAGTACTTC	CATSEPGPGKETQYF
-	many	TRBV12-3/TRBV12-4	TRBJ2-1	TGTGCCAGCAGTTTATTAGACGGGGAGAATGAGCAGTTCTTC	CASSLLDGENEQFF
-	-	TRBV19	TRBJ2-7	TGTGCCAGTAGTATGTCGATCGGACAAACCTACGAGCAGTACTTC	CASSMSIGQTYEQYF
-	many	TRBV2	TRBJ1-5	TGTGCCAGCAACGGCGGCGCCCGCAATCAGCCCCAGCATTTT	CASNGGARNQPQHF
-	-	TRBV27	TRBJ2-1	TGTGCCAGCAGTTTAAGACAGAGCTCCTACAATGAGCAGTTCTTC	CASSLRQSSYNEQFF
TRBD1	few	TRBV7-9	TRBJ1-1	TGTGCCAGCAGCGAACGTACAGGACAGGGCGCTGAAGCTTTCTTT	CASSERTGQGAEAFF
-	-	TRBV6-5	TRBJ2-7	TGTGCCAGCAGTTACTCGTCCACTGGGGGGATCAGCGAGCAGTACTTC	CASSYSSTGGISEQYF
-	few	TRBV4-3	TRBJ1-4	TGCGCCAGCAGCCGTTCTATGGGTGAAAAACTGTTTTTT	CASSRSMGEKLFF
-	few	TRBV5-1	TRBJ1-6	TGCGCCAGCAGCTTGGAACAGATTAATAATTCACCCCTCCACTTT	CASSLEQINNSPLHF
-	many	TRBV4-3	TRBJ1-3	TGCGCCAGCAGCCAAGATTGGGAGGATTCTGGAAACACCATATATTTT	CASSQDWEDSGNTIYF
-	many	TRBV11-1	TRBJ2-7	TGTGCCAGCAGCTTCACTAGCTCCTCCTACGAGCAGTACTTC	CASSFTSSSYEQYF
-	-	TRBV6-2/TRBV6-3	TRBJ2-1	TGTGCCAGCACGTACACGAGCTCCTACAATGAGCAGTTCTTC	CASTYTSSYNEQFF
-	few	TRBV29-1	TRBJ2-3	TGCAGCGCGATAACTACCGGCACAGATACGCAGTATTTT	CSAITTGTDTQYF
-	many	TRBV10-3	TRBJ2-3	TGTGCCATCAACCCGGCGGCAGGTGAGGGATCAGATACGCAGTATTTT	CAINPAAGEGSDTQYF
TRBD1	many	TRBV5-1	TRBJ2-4	TGCGCCAGCAGCGGAACACAGGGGGCCAACATTCAGTACTTC	CASSGTQGANIQYF
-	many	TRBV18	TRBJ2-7	TGTGCCAGCTCACCTCAGACAGACTCCTACGAGCAGTACTTC	CASSPQTDSYEQYF
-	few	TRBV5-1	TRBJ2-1	TGCGCCAGCAGCCGCTGGGCCATCTCCGGGAACAATGAGCAGTTCTTC	CASSRWAISGNNEQFF
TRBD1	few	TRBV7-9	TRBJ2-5	TGTGCCAGCAGCCACTTGGGACAGGGCTTTGAGACCCAGTACTTC	CASSHLGQGFETQYF
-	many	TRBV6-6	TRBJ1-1	TGTGCCAGCAGTTACTCGATTGAGGCATGGCGGAGCAGCGTAGCTTTCTTT	CASSYSIEAWRSSVAFF
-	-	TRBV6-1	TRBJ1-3	TGTGCCACCAAAAACAGCGGGGGAGTTAGCTCTGGAAACACCATATATTTT	CATKNSGGVSSGNTIYF
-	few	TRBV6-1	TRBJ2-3	TGTGCCAGCAGGGCCGGGATGCGCACAGATACGCAGTATTTT	CASRAGMRTDTQYF
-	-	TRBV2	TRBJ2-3	TGTGCCAGCCCGGGACCCGGTAAAGATACGCAGTATTTT	CASPGPGKDTQYF
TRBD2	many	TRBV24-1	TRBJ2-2	TGTGCCACCAGTCCTGCCCACACTAGCGGGAGCGTCACCGGGGAGCTGTTTTTT	CATSPAHTSGSVTGELFF
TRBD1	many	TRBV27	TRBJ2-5	TGTGCCAGCAGTCAGGGACAGGGCCAGACCCAGTACTTC	CASSQGQGQTQYF
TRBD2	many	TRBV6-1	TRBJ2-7	TGTGCCAGCACCATAGCGGGAACGACCTACGAGCAGTACTTC	CASTIAGTTYEQYF
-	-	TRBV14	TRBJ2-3	TGTGCCAGCAGCCACCAGACGAGGGGGGTCCTTTTGCGGGATACGCAGTATTTT	CASSHQTRGVLLRDTQYF
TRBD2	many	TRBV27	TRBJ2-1	TGTGCCAGCAGTTTATCCCTACTTAGCGGGACATGGGAGCAGTTCTTC	CASSLSLLSGTWEQFF
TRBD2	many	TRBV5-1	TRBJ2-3	TGCGCCAGCAGCTTGGCACTAGCGGGAGAATCGACAGATACGCAGTATTTT	CASSLALAGESTDTQYF
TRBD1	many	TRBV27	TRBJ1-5	TGTGCCAGCAGTGCTACTCCCGGGACAGGGCCTAATCAGCCCCAGCATTTT	CASSATPGTGPNQPQHF
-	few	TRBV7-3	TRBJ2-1	TGTGCCAGCAGCTTATTTGCGAACTCCTACAATGAGCAGTTCTTC	CASSLFANSYNEQFF
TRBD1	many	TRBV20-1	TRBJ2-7	TGCAGTGCCACCGGGACAGGGGGATACGAGCAGTACTTC	CSATGTGGYEQYF
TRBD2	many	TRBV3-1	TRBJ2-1	TGTGCCAGCAGCCCGACTAGCGGGGTGGTGCATGAGCAGTTCTTC	CASSPTSGVVHEQFF
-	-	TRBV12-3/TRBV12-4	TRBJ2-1	TGTGCCAGCTGCCGGGACACCTGGACAGATCGCTCCTACAATGAGCAGTTCTTC	CASCRDTWTDRSYNEQFF
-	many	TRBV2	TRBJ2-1	TGTGCCAGCAGTGAATGGGGCTACAATGAGCAGTTCTTC	CASSEWGYNEQFF
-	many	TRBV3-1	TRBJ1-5	TGTGCCAGCAGCCAAGGGACAGAGGGGGATCAGCCCCAGCATTTT	CASSQGTEGDQPQHF
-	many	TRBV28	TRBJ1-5	TGTGCCAGCACTAACTTCCCAGTGCCCCAGCATTTT	CASTNFPVPQHF
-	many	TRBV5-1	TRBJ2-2	TGCGCCAGCAGCCCCATTAGCGGATCGAACACCGGGGAGCTGTTTTTT	CASSPISGSNTGELFF
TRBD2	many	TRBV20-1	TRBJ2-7	TGCAGTGCTTCCGGGGTAAGCGGGAGACGACCTTACGAGCAGTACTTC	CSASGVSGRRPYEQYF
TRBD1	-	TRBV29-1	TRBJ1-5	TGCAGCGTCAGGACAGGGCTCGATCAGCCCCAGCATTTT	CSVRTGLDQPQHF
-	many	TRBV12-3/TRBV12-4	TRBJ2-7	TGTGCCAGCAGTTGGGACATTGACTCCTACGAGCAGTACTTC	CASSWDIDSYEQYF
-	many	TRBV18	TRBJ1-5	TGTGCCAGCTCACTCAACCCGGGGTTGAGCAATCAGCCCCAGCATTTT	CASSLNPGLSNQPQHF
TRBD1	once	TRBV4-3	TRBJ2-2	TGCGCCAGCAGCCAACTACCGGGACAGGGAACCGGGGAGCTGTTTTTT	CASSQLPGQGTGELFF
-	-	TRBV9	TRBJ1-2	TGTGCCAGCAGCGTAGAGGGGAGGACATCGCTTGGCTACACCTTC	CASSVEGRTSLGYTF
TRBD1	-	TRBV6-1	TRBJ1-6	TGTGCCAGCAGTCATCAACAGGGGTTAAGTAATTCACCCCTCCACTTT	CASSHQQGLSNSPLHF
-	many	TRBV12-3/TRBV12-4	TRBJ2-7	TGTGCCAGCAGGACTGACGGGTACGAGCAGTACTTC	CASRTDGYEQYF
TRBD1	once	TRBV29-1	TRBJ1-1	TGCAGCGTGACCGGGACAGGGCCGAACACTGAAGCTTTCTTT	CSVTGTGPNTEAFF
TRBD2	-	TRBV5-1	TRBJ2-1	TGCGCCAGCAGCTGGACTAGCGGGAGACCGAACAATGAGCAGTTCTTC	CASSWTSGRPNNEQFF
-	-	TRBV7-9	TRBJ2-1	TGTGCCAGCAGCTTACCACGGGGGTATACGGGCGAGACCCAGTTCTTC	CASSLPRGYTGETQFF
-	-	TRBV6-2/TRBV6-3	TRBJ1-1	TGTGCCAGCAGTTACATTGGGGGGCGAAGTTTGGCTTTCTTT	CASSYIGGRSLAFF
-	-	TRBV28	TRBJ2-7	TGTGCCAGCCATAAACAGGGGGGGACAAGCGAGCAGTACTTC	CASHKQGGTSEQYF
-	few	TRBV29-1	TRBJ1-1	TGCAGCGTTGATCGAACGAACACTGAAGCTTTCTTT	CSVDRTNTEAFF
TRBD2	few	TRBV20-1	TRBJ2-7	TGCAGTGGGGGGGGGTTGTGGGAGCAGTACTTC	CSGGGLWEQYF
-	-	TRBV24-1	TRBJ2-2	TGTGCCACCAGTGACGCCGACAGGCCCACCGGGGAGCTGTTTTTT	CATSDADRPTGELFF
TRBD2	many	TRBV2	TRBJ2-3	TGTGCCAGCATCACTAGCGGGAGTTTCGCAGATACGCAGTATTTT	CASITSGSFADTQYF